The rows below give T cell receptor beta chains drawn from one sample of a study of spatial heterogeneity in lung cancer. MiXCR was run by TCRdb on the 5' RACE reads, yielding one entry per CDR3 protein. The sample carries 40,000 to 50,000 distinct CDR3 sequences, around 13% recorded once. The sequences come from PBMCs, collected at surgery. Every receptor here comes from a male donor with early-stage non-small cell lung cancer. The conserved cysteine and the conserved F or W are not part of the CDR3 here. Fields, in order: J gene, V gene, CDR3 protein.

J gene: TRBJ2-7; V gene: TRBV6-5; CDR3 protein: ASSNSGDSYEQY
J gene: TRBJ2-7; V gene: TRBV2; CDR3 protein: ASSEALRRSGY
J gene: TRBJ2-1; V gene: TRBV28; CDR3 protein: ASNWGTGYNEQF
J gene: TRBJ2-5; V gene: TRBV11-2; CDR3 protein: ASSLGGGAQETQY
J gene: TRBJ2-2; V gene: TRBV28; CDR3 protein: ASLDGNTGELF
J gene: TRBJ1-1; V gene: TRBV20-1; CDR3 protein: SARDPGRENTEAF
J gene: TRBJ1-6; V gene: TRBV28; CDR3 protein: ASSPLHRAIGSPLH
J gene: TRBJ2-7; V gene: TRBV2; CDR3 protein: ASTTRGTYEQY
J gene: TRBJ1-1; V gene: TRBV13; CDR3 protein: ASSLDPVSTEAF
J gene: TRBJ2-5; V gene: TRBV6-6; CDR3 protein: ASSYQRGKETQY
J gene: TRBJ1-1; V gene: TRBV7-2; CDR3 protein: ASSFNRDTEAF
J gene: TRBJ2-3; V gene: TRBV5-1; CDR3 protein: ASSFGASGSDTQY
J gene: TRBJ2-7; V gene: TRBV29-1; CDR3 protein: SVVPPGGSEQY
J gene: TRBJ1-2; V gene: TRBV7-2; CDR3 protein: ASSPLGRVGYGYT
J gene: TRBJ2-1; V gene: TRBV7-2; CDR3 protein: ASRTRLAGYNEQF
J gene: TRBJ2-1; V gene: TRBV20-1; CDR3 protein: SARSDSWQF
J gene: TRBJ2-5; V gene: TRBV7-3; CDR3 protein: ASSATGQPQETQY
J gene: TRBJ2-5; V gene: TRBV27; CDR3 protein: ASSLFGTGETQY
J gene: TRBJ1-1; V gene: TRBV12-3/TRBV12-4; CDR3 protein: ASSFGGRNTEAF